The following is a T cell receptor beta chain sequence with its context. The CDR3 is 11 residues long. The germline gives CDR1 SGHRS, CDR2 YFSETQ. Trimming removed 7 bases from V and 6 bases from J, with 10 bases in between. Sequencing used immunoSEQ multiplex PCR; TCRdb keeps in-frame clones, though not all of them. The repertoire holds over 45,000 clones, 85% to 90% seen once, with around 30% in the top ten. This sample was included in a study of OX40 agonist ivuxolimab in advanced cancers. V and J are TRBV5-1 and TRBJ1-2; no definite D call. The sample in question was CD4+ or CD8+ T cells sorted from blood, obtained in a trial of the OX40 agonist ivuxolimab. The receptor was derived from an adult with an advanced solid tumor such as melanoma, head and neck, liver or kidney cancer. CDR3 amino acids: CASPDKHGYTF. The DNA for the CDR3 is TGCGCCAGCCCCGACAAGCATGGCTACACCTTC. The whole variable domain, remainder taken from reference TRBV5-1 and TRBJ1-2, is KAGVTQTPRYLIKTRGQQVTLSCSPISGHRSVSWYQQTPGQGLQFLFEYFSETQRNKGNFPGRFSGRQFSNSRSEMNVSTLELGDSALYLCASPDKHGYTFGSGTRLTVV.